This is a list of T cell receptor beta chains from one sample in a study of T cell responses to AZD1222 COVID-19 vaccine. Sequencing used immunoSEQ multiplex PCR; TCRdb keeps in-frame clones, though not all of them. The sample records some 150,000 clones, around nine tenths being singletons. This material consisted of peripheral blood, taken on day 0 of AZD1222 vaccination. The source of these receptors is an adult in good health. Each CDR3 is given with its conserved first and last residue. The D gene is left open where the match is weak. Clone size, where shown, is once, few, many, or a class for clones that have expanded.

>TRBV3-1/TRBV3-2|TRBJ2-1|NA|NA
TGTGCCAGCAGCCATCGAGTCGGGAGCTACAATGAGCAGTTCTTC
CASSHRVGSYNEQFF
>TRBV3-1/TRBV3-2|TRBJ2-3|NA|NA
TGTGCCAGCAGCCAAGTCGGAAAGGGCGCCCCAGATACGCAGTATTTT
CASSQVGKGAPDTQYF
>TRBV5-5|TRBJ1-1|NA|NA
TGTGCCAGCAGCTCCTACAGGGCCCTTATGAACACTGAAGCTTTCTTT
CASSSYRALMNTEAFF
>TRBV4-1|TRBJ2-1|NA|NA
TGCGCCAGCAGGGACACCCGGGACTTACCGTCCAATGAGCAGTTCTTC
CASRDTRDLPSNEQFF
>TRBV10-3|TRBJ1-4|NA|NA
TGTGCCATCAGTGACGGGAGCTCTAATGAAAAACTGTTTTTT
CAISDGSSNEKLFF
>TRBV7-8|TRBJ1-3|NA|NA
TGTGCCAGCAGCTTACTTCAGAGAGGAAACACCATATATTTT
CASSLLQRGNTIYF
>TRBV5-4|TRBJ1-2|TRBD1|NA
TGTGCCAGCAGCTTGGACCCGGGACAGCCTAACTATGGCTACACCTTC
CASSLDPGQPNYGYTF
>TRBV25-1|TRBJ2-2|NA|NA
TGTGCCAGCAGAAGGATGAGTTCGGGCACCGGGGAGCTGTTTTTT
CASRRMSSGTGELFF
>TRBV18|TRBJ1-2|TRBD1|NA
TGTGCCAGCACCGTACAGGGGAACGAGGCAGGCTACACCTTC
CASTVQGNEAGYTF
>TRBV7-2|TRBJ1-2|TRBD1|NA
TGTGCCAGCAGCGCGCCGGGACAGGGTAACTATGGCTACACCTTC
CASSAPGQGNYGYTF
>TRBV12-3/TRBV12-4|TRBJ2-2|NA|NA
TGTGCCAGCAGTTGGGATCTGACCGGGGAGCTGTTTTTT
CASSWDLTGELFF
>TRBV5-1|TRBJ1-1|NA|NA
TGCGCCAGCAGCGAGGGGTGGACTGAAGCTTTCTTT
CASSEGWTEAFF
>TRBV7-9|TRBJ2-5|NA|NA
TGTGCCAGCAGCCCACGCGGAGAGAGGGAAGAGACCCAGTACTTC
CASSPRGEREETQYF
>TRBV11-2|TRBJ2-7|TRBD2|NA
TGTGCCAGCAGCTTAGCCCCTGCGGGGACTAGCGGCGAGCAGTACTTC
CASSLAPAGTSGEQYF
>TRBV6-5|TRBJ1-1|TRBD1|few
TGTGCCAGCACTCCGGGACAGTTGAACACTGAAGCTTTCTTT
CASTPGQLNTEAFF
>TRBV3-1/TRBV3-2|TRBJ1-4|NA|NA
TGTGCCAGCAGCCAAGAGGGGGCAGTATGGGATGAAAAACTGTTTTTT
CASSQEGAVWDEKLFF
>TRBV6-2/TRBV6-3|TRBJ2-5|TRBD2|NA
TGTGCCAGCAGTCACGTACTAGCGGGACAAGAGACCCAGTACTTC
CASSHVLAGQETQYF
>TRBV2|TRBJ1-1|NA|NA
TGTGCCAGCAGTTCACAGGGCTTTGAAGCTTTCTTT
CASSSQGFEAFF
>TRBV7-8|TRBJ1-1|NA|NA
TGTGCCAGCAGCCCAAATGGGGGATATGTGAACACTGAAGCTTTCTTT
CASSPNGGYVNTEAFF
>TRBV5-8|TRBJ1-3|NA|NA
TGTGCCAGCAGCTTGTTCGGCGTCTCTGGAAACACCATATATTTT
CASSLFGVSGNTIYF
>TRBV7-9|TRBJ2-5|TRBD1|once
TGTGCCATCCTGACAGGGGCCGGGGAGACCCAGTACTTC
CAILTGAGETQYF
>TRBV5-4|TRBJ1-1|NA|NA
TGTGCCAGCAGCTTGGGGCGGACTGAAGCTTTCTTT
CASSLGRTEAFF
>TRBV6-5|TRBJ2-5|NA|NA
TGTGCCAGCCGCCCCACAGGGTTAGAGACCCAGTACTTC
CASRPTGLETQYF
>TRBV4-1|TRBJ2-1|NA|NA
TGCGCCAGCAGCCAAGAGGGAAAATTACCCTACAATGAGCAGTTCTTC
CASSQEGKLPYNEQFF
>TRBV7-8|TRBJ1-6|NA|NA
TGTGCCAGCAGCTTACAGGGTGGAAATTCACCCCTCCACTTT
CASSLQGGNSPLHF
>TRBV30|TRBJ1-1|NA|NA
TGTGCCTGGAGGGGACAGAACACTGAAGCTTTCTTT
CAWRGQNTEAFF
>TRBV19|TRBJ2-2|NA|NA
TGTGCCAGTAGTTCCTTCGACAGGCCAAGGAGGACCGGGGAGCTGTTTTTT
CASSSFDRPRRTGELFF
>TRBV6-4|TRBJ2-2|NA|NA
TGTGCCAGCAGTGACTCCTCCGCGAACACCGGGGAGCTGTTTTTT
CASSDSSANTGELFF
>TRBV6-4|TRBJ2-3|TRBD2|NA
TGTGCCAGCAGTGACTCAACGGGAGGGTCGGATACGCAGTATTTT
CASSDSTGGSDTQYF
>TRBV28|TRBJ1-5|NA|NA
TGTGCCAGCAGAGGTGGTGCGGGGACTAGCAATCAGCCCCAGCATTTT
CASRGGAGTSNQPQHF
>TRBV30|TRBJ2-7|TRBD1|NA
TGTGCCTGGAGTGCTGGACAGGGCTCCTACGAGCAGTACTTC
CAWSAGQGSYEQYF
>TRBV7-9|TRBJ1-4|TRBD1|once
TGTGCCAGCAGCGGACCCCAGGGGGCTAATGAAAAACTGTTTTTT
CASSGPQGANEKLFF
>TRBV4-1|TRBJ2-6|NA|NA
TGCGCCAGCAGCCACACAGAGTCTGGGGCCAACGTCCTGACTTTC
CASSHTESGANVLTF
>TRBV7-7|TRBJ2-1|NA|once
TGTGCCAGCAGCTCCTCATTGGGGCAGTATGGCGAGCAGTTCTTC
CASSSSLGQYGEQFF
>TRBV24-1|TRBJ2-1|NA|NA
TGTGCCACCAGTGATTCTACGGGACTGGGCTCTCCTGATGAGCAGTTCTTC
CATSDSTGLGSPDEQFF
>TRBV7-6|TRBJ1-1|NA|NA
TGTGCCAGCAGCTTAGAGGCAGCGAACACTGAAGCTTTCTTT
CASSLEAANTEAFF
>TRBV3-1/TRBV3-2|TRBJ2-7|TRBD2|NA
TGTGCCAGCAGCCCTAGAATAGCGGGAGGCACCTACGAGCAGTACTTC
CASSPRIAGGTYEQYF
>TRBV6-4|TRBJ1-1|NA|NA
TGTGCCAGCAGTGATGGCAGGGGAGGGTACACTGAAGCTTTCTTT
CASSDGRGGYTEAFF
>TRBV5-1|TRBJ1-3|TRBD1|NA
TGCGCCAGCAGCTCGGACAGGAACACCATATATTTT
CASSSDRNTIYF
>TRBV2|TRBJ2-2|NA|once
TGTGCCAGCAGGCCGGGACCCCTGAGGACCGGGGAGCTGTTTTTT
CASRPGPLRTGELFF
>TRBV11-2|TRBJ2-7|NA|NA
TGTGCCAGCAGCTTAGAGTACCGGGATTGGTACGAGCAGTACTTC
CASSLEYRDWYEQYF
>TRBV6-6|TRBJ1-1|TRBD1|NA
TGTGCCAGCAGCCCGACCGGGACAGGGTCGGGAGCTTTCTTT
CASSPTGTGSGAFF